The T cell receptor (beta chain) under discussion was sequenced for a study of post-analysis software for immune sequencing data (dated by TCRdb to the mid-2010s). General notes on the study: The recorded disease courses included relapsing-remitting, secondary progressive and progressive-relapsing multiple sclerosis, and some patients had no subtype annotation. A subset of samples was prepared in parallel using single-end sample barcoding, then pooled and co-amplified after Illumina adapter ligation. The multiple sclerosis patient repertoires were compared with approximately 11 previously published healthy control repertoires from donors aged 6 to 25 years. Paper-wide results and their limitations: The multiple sclerosis patient group was slightly younger than the control group. Significantly lower normalized Chao1 diversity was found in multiple sclerosis patients than in controls, suggesting substantial peripheral T-cell clonal expansion. Direct clustering with F measure revealed strong co-clustering of samples prepared in the same batch, which led to a batch-effect correction. About five TRBV segments, including TRBV5-6, TRBV5-1 and TRBV20-1, were significantly more frequent in patients than controls.

The library relied on PCR. This sample was sequenced with an Illumina HiSeq 2500. Unique molecular identifiers were incorporated into TCR beta cDNA libraries to reduce PCR and sequencing biases. Every 1 to 10 million input T cells yielded approximately 500,000 cDNA molecules, meaning each molecule approximated one T cell. The patient libraries were prepared and sequenced using the same protocol as the earlier healthy control dataset. Within a given batch, samples were prepared together, multiplexed and sequenced on the same HiSeq lane. Regarding the original processing steps: Raw barcoded reads were processed with MIGEC, and single-read molecular identifier groups were discarded before consensus assembly and CDR3 extraction. Clonotype tables were post-analysed with VDJtools, normalizing diversity by down-sampling all datasets to the smallest sample size. To correct batch-related cross-sample contamination, repertoire overlap clustering matched CDR3 amino acid sequences but not nucleotide sequences. Through fastp at Q25 and MiXCR, TCRdb rebuilt clones from the public reads, retaining in-frame beta chains. Identical CDR3 protein sequences are pooled into one entry, listed with their most common genes and DNA. The V and J calls were determined by TCRdb, not by the authors. Here the sample has approximately 570,000 distinct CDR3 sequences; roughly 47% occur a single time. The ten largest clones add up to around 1.7% of the sample.

The CDR1 and CDR2 encoded by the germline V gene are SGHRS and YFSETQ. The trim is 2 bases for V and 1 base for J, with a gap of 10 bases between the germline ends. Including the terminal cysteine and phenylalanine, the CDR3 comprises 14 residues. Only the CDR3 DNA stays, 42 bases, in frame from base 1. A few counts support this clonotype. No antigen is known for it. No much larger clone exists at a distance of one base, and base qualities are not known. To demonstrate the VDJtools post-analysis software, the study profiled TCR beta repertoires from the peripheral blood of 13 young patients with multiple sclerosis. Multiple sclerosis patients were children and adolescents aged about 6 to 16 years.

Sequencing input: blood. The chain joins TRBV5-1 to TRBJ2-7; the D gene is perhaps TRBD1 or TRBD2, each of them matching over 5 bases. The sequence was collected from a girl aged 10 to 17 with multiple sclerosis. The CDR3 is CASSFGTESYEQYF. The DNA reads as follows: TGCGCCAGCAGCTTCGGGACCGAGTCCTACGAGCAGTACTTC.